Sequencing of this T cell receptor beta chain was carried out in a study of T cells after posttransplantation cyclophosphamide. Study outcomes and limitations: Blood and skin or GI T cell repertoires showed limited TRB overlap. After PTCy, TRB diversity resembled that of CNI/methotrexate controls.

TCRdb's table, derived via immunoSEQ multiplex PCR, lists solely in-frame clones and lacks some. The sample has around 21,000 clones, about 90% seen once. Treatment was busulfan-fludarabine conditioning, a marrow graft, and cyclophosphamide on days +3 and +4. Of note for this clone: No antigen is known for it.

The CDR3 spans 16 residues. Unmatched junction bases numbered 6, after V lost 7 bases and J lost 0 bases. Germline values: CDR1 SNHLY, CDR2 FYNNEI. The clonotype comes from a female patient aged 35-55 years who received an allogeneic stem cell transplant from a related donor, was CMV-positive, and had no GVHD. Some T cells may be graft donor cells. The chain couples TRBV2 to TRBJ2-5; 12 bases align to TRBD2. The material was PBMCs, obtained after allogeneic stem cell transplant with posttransplant cyclophosphamide. The CDR3 protein is CASIGLAGIYQETQYF. CDR3 coding DNA: TGTGCCAGCATAGGACTAGCGGGAATCTACCAAGAGACCCAGTACTTC. Filled out from reference TRBV2 and TRBJ2-5, the complete variable domain reads EPEVTQTPSHQVTQMGQEVILRCVPISNHLYFYWYRQILGQKVEFLVSFYNNEISEKSEIFDDQFSVERPDGSNFTLKIRSTKLEDSAMYFCASIGLAGIYQETQYFGPGTRLLVL.